This T cell receptor beta chain appears in the sequencing data of a study of blood T cell repertoires in COVID-19. Overall study context: Sources were T cells, B-cell-depleted T cells, or PBMCs; the material itself was cDNA or gDNA.

The germline V gene encodes CDR1 SNHLY and CDR2 FYNNEI. The CDR3 runs 14 residues. Trimming pared 2 bases from V and 7 bases from J, leaving 12 bases between. Participant reports of clinical history set cohort assignment. The study counted Cohort 3 donors as recovered given two negative PCRs, clearance, or symptom resolution. TCRdb keeps only in-frame clones here, not all; method: immunoSEQ multiplex PCR. The sample contains under 300,000 clones, roughly 89% of which appear only once. The receptor was derived from a woman in her sixties who had recovered from COVID-19. Sample: PBMCs or T cells enriched from blood (not recorded which). The chain recombines TRBV2 with TRBJ2-4, with D perhaps TRBD2 (5 bases). The CDR3 nucleotides are TGTGCCAGCAGTGAATACAGAAGCGGTAACATTCAGTACTTC. The encoded protein is CASSEYRSGNIQYF.